Below, 10 T cell receptor beta chains from the same sample are listed, as sequenced in a study of blood T cell repertoires in COVID-19. Method: immunoSEQ multiplex PCR; TCRdb's copy keeps in-frame clones and lacks some. This sample yields just over 300,000 clones, of which more than 75% are seen a single time; about 4% belongs to the top ten. Source material: PBMCs or T cells enriched from blood (not recorded which). The receptors stem from a man aged 30-40 years who had recovered from COVID-19.

The chain combines TRBV10-2 with TRBJ2-7; 7 bases align to TRBD2. Germline V CDR1 and CDR2: WSHSY, SAAADI. CDR3 length equals 13 residues. The V and J ends lost 6 bases and 3 bases, in that order; junction bases with no gene match: 5. The CDR3 DNA reads TGCGCCAGCAGGCAAACTAGCGACTACGAGCAGTACTTC. Protein: CASRQTSDYEQYF.

The chain joins TRBV19 to TRBJ1-4; D might be TRBD1 (6 bases). The CDR3 length is 15 residues. Germline values: CDR1 LNHDA, CDR2 SQIVND (reference sequence). Trimming took 6 bases from V and 7 from J, leaving 18 bases between them. The CDR3 DNA is TGTGCCAGTAGCCCGGGGGCGGGAGGGGTTGAAAAACTGTTTTTT. Translating it yields CASSPGAGGVEKLFF.

This chain links TRBV6-5 with TRBJ2-2; maybe TRBD1 (5 bases). Germline V gives CDR1 MNHEY, CDR2 SVGAGI. CDR3 size: 15 residues. Trimming took off 4 bases at V and 3 bases at J, with 12 bases between the two ends. In DNA form, the CDR3 reads TGTGCCAGCAGTTTGTCAGGGATCGACACCGGGGAGCTGTTTTTT. It encodes CASSLSGIDTGELFF.

The genes are TRBV6-1 and TRBJ2-7; 9 bases fit TRBD2. This CDR3 has 15 amino acids. Trimming removed 2 bases from V and 2 bases from J; junction bases left unmatched: 4. CDR1 and CDR2 from the germline V gene are MNHNS and SASEGT. The CDR3, as DNA: TGTGCCAGCAGTGAAACTAGCGGGCCTACCTACGAGCAGTACTTC. It encodes CASSETSGPTYEQYF.

The V and J genes are TRBV30 and TRBJ2-7; 8 bases fit TRBD1. The CDR3 covers 14 residues. The V and J ends lost 2 bases and 3 bases, in that order; junction bases with no gene match: 6. The germline CDR1 and CDR2 sequences are GTSNPN and SVGIG (reference sequence). The CDR3 DNA reads as TGTGCCTGGAGTTCGGACAGGGTAAGCTACGAGCAGTACTTC. It yields the protein CAWSSDRVSYEQYF.

V is TRBV4-1 and J is TRBJ2-7; a weak D match, TRBD1 (6 bases). Germline lookup yields CDR1 MGHRA and CDR2 YSYEKL. The V end lost 0 bases, the J end lost 0 bases, and 12 bases lay between the germline ends. There are 16 residues in the CDR3. CDR3: CASSQEGAGLSYEQYF. The CDR3 DNA sequence: TGCGCCAGCAGCCAAGAGGGGGCAGGCCTCTCCTACGAGCAGTACTTC.

In its sample, this clone was seen once. The genes are TRBV27 and TRBJ2-3, with D tentatively TRBD2 (6 bases). V gave up 8 bases and J gave up 2 bases, with 11 bases separating them. CDR1 MNHEY and CDR2 SMNVEV come from the germline V gene (reference sequence). This CDR3 spans 13 amino acids. CDR3: CASSGGDTDTQYF. In DNA, the CDR3 is TGTGCCAGCTCTGGCGGGGACACAGATACGCAGTATTTT.

Turning to this clone: Other DNA variants within this sample encode the same CDR3. The chain employs TRBV5-5 and TRBJ2-3; the D gene is possibly TRBD2 (5 bases). Trimming pared 7 bases from V and 2 bases from J, leaving 17 bases between. CDR1 is SGHKS and CDR2 is YYEKEE in the germline V gene (reference sequence). CDR3 length: 15 amino acids. The CDR3 is CASDLGLIATDTQYF. The CDR3 DNA follows: TGTGCCAGCGACCTTGGACTGATCGCCACAGATACGCAGTATTTT.

The CDR3: CASSLGHRGYHNEQFF. The CDR3 bases are TGTGCCAGCAGCTTAGGGCATAGGGGGTACCACAATGAGCAGTTCTTC. This rearrangement joins TRBV7-2 to TRBJ2-1, with D perhaps matching TRBD1 (6 bases). Germline V gene sequence: CDR1 SGHTA, CDR2 FQGNSA. The V gene lost 1 base and the J gene lost 5 bases, with 15 bases spanning the gap. There are 16 residues in the CDR3.

This rearrangement joins TRBV7-9 to TRBJ1-2, with 8 bases fitting TRBD1. CDR3 size: 14 residues. With 4 bases clipped from V and 6 bases from J, the junction kept 7 bases outside the gene matches. Germline-derived CDR1 and CDR2 are SEHNR and FQNEAQ (reference sequence). The chain's CDR3 is CASSSWTGYNGYTF. The DNA of the CDR3 is TGTGCCAGCAGCTCCTGGACAGGGTACAATGGCTACACCTTC.